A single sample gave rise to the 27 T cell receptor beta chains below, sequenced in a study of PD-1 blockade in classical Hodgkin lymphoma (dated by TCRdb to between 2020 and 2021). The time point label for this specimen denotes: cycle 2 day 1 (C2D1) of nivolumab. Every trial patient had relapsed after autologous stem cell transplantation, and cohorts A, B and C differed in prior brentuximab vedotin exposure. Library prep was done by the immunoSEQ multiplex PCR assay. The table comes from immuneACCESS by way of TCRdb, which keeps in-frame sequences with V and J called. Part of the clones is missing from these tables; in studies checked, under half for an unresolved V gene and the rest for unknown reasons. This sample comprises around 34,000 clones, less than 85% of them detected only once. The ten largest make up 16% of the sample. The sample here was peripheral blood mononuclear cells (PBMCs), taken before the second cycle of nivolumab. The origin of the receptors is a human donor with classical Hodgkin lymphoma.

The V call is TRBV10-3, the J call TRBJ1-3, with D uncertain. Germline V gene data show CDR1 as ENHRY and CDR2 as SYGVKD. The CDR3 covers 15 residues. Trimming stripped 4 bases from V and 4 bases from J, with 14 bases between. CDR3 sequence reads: CAISGWGSEGNTIYF. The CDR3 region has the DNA TGTGCCATCAGTGGGTGGGGATCTGAAGGAAACACCATATATTTT.

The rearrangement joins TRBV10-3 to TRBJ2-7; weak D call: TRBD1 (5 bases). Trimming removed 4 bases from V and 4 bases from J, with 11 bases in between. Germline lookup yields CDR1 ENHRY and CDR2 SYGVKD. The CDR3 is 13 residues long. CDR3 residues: CAISVGQQYEQYF. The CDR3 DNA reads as TGTGCCATCAGTGTAGGACAACAATACGAGCAGTACTTC.

Here the CDR3 reads CASSPPVGLSYEQYF. The DNA for the CDR3 is TGTGCCAGCTCACCTCCCGTGGGGCTCTCCTACGAGCAGTACTTC. The rearrangement links TRBV18 to TRBJ2-7, with D possibly TRBD1 on 5 matching bases. The germline gives CDR1 KGHSH, CDR2 LQKENI. The length of the CDR3 is 15 residues. V lost 3 bases, J lost 0 bases, and 12 bases lay in between.

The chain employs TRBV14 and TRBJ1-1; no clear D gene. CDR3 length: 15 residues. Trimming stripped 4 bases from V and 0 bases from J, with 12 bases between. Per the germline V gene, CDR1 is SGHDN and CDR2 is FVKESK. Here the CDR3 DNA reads TGTGCCAGCAGCCCGCGGGGAGCACTGAACACTGAAGCTTTCTTT. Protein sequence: CASSPRGALNTEAFF.

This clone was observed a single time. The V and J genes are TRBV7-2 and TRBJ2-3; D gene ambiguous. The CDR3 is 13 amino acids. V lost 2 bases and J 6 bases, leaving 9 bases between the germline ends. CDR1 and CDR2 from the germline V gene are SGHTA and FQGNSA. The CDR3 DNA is TGTGCCAGCAGCTTATCCTGGTCGGATACGCAGTATTTT. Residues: CASSLSWSDTQYF.

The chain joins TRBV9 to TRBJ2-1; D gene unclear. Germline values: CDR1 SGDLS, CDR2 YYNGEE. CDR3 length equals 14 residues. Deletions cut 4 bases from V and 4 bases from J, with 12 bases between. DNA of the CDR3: TGTGCCAGCAGCCCCTGGCCCTTATACAATGAGCAGTTCTTC. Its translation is CASSPWPLYNEQFF.

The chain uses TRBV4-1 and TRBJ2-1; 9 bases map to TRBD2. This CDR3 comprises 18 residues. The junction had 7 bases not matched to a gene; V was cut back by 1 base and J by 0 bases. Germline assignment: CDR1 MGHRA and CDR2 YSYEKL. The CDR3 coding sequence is TGCGCCAGCAGCCAAGCCAGCGGGGGGCTCAGCTCCTACAATGAGCAGTTCTTC. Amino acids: CASSQASGGLSSYNEQFF.

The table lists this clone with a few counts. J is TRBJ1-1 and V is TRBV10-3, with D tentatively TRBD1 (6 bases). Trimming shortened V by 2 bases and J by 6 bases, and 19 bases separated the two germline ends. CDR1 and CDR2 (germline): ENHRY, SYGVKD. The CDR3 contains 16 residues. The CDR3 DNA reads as TGTGCCATCAGTGAGACATTCTACAGGGAAAGGCCTGAAGCTTTCTTT. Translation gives CAISETFYRERPEAFF.

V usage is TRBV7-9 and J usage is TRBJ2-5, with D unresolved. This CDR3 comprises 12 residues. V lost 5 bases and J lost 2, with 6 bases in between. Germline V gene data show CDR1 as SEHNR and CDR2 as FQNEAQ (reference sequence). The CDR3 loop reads CASSALQETQYF. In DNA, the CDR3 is TGTGCCAGCAGCGCCTTACAAGAGACCCAGTACTTC. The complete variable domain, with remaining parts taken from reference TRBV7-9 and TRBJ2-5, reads DTGVSQNPRHKITKRGQNVTFRCDPISEHNRLYWYRQTLGQGPEFLTYFQNEAQLEKSRLLSDRFSAERPKGSFSTLEIQRTEQGDSAMYLCASSALQETQYFGPGTRLLVL.

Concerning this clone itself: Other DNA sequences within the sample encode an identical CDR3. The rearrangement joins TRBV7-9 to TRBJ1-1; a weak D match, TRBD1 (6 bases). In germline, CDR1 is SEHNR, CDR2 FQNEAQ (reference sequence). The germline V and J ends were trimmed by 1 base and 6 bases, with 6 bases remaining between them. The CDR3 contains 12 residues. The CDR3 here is CASSLGTAEAFF. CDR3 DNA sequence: TGTGCCAGCAGCTTAGGGACAGCTGAAGCTTTCTTT.

Written as DNA, the CDR3 is TGTGCCAGCAGCTCGACCGGGACAGGGGTCCCAGATACGCAGTATTTT. It is translated as CASSSTGTGVPDTQYF. The V call is TRBV9, the J call TRBJ2-3; 10 bases are a match to TRBD1. Germline assignment: CDR1 SGDLS and CDR2 YYNGEE. This CDR3 comprises 16 residues. The ends lost 4 bases at V and 4 bases at J; junction bases unmatched: 9.

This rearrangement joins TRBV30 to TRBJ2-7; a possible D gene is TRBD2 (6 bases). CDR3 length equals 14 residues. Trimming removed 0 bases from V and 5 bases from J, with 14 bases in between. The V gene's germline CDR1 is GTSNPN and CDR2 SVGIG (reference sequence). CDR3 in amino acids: CAWSVGPGGNEQYF. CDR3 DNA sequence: TGTGCCTGGAGTGTGGGGCCCGGAGGGAACGAGCAGTACTTC.

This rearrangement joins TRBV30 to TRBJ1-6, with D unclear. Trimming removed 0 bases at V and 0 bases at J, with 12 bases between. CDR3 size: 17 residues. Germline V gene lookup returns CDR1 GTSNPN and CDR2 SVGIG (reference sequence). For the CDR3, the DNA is TGTGCCTGGAGTGTCCGAACTGCGGACTCCTATAATTCACCCCTCCACTTT. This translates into CAWSVRTADSYNSPLHF.

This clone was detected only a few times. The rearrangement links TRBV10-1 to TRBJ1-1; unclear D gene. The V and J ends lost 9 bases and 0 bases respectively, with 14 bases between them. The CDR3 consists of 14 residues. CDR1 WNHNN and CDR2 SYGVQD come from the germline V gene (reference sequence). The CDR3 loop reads CASKEKALNTEAFF. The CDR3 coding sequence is TGCGCCAGTAAGGAAAAGGCTCTGAACACTGAAGCTTTCTTT.

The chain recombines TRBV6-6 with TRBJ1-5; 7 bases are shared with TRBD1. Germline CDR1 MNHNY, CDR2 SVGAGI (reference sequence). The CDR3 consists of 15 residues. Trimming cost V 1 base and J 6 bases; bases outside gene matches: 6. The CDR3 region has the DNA TGTGCCAGCAGTTACTTCCAGGGGGGAGGTCAGCCCCAGCATTTT. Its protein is CASSYFQGGGQPQHF.

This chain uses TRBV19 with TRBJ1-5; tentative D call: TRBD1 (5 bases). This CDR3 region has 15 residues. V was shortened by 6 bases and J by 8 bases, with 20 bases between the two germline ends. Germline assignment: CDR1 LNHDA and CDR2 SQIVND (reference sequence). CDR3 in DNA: TGTGCCAGTAGATTGTTGGCAGGGAGGCGCGAGCCCCAGCATTTT. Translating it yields CASRLLAGRREPQHF.

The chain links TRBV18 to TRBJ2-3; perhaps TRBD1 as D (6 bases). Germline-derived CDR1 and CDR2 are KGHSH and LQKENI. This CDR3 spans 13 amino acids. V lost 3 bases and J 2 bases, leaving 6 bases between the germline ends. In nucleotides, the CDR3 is TGTGCCAGCTCACCGGGGGCCACAGATACGCAGTATTTT. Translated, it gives CASSPGATDTQYF.

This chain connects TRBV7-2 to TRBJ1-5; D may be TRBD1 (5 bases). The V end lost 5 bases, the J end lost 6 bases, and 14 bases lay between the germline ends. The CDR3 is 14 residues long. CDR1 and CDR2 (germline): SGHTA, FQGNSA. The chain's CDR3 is CASSHGGTGQPQHF. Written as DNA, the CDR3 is TGTGCCAGCAGCCACGGGGGAACAGGTCAGCCCCAGCATTTT.

The CDR3 protein is CASSPRTSASGANVLTF. The CDR3 DNA reads as TGTGCCAGCAGCCCCAGGACTTCGGCCTCTGGGGCCAACGTCCTGACTTTC. The rearrangement joins TRBV2 to TRBJ2-6, with D possibly matching TRBD2 (5 bases). Deletions cut 6 bases from V and 0 bases from J, with 15 bases between. Germline lookup yields CDR1 SNHLY and CDR2 FYNNEI. This CDR3 region has 17 residues.

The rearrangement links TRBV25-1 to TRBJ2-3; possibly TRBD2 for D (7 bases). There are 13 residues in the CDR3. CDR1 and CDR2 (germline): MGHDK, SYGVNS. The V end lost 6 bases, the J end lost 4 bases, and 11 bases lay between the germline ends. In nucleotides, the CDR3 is TGTGCCAGCAGAAGGGGGGGGGCAGATACGCAGTATTTT. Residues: CASRRGGADTQYF.

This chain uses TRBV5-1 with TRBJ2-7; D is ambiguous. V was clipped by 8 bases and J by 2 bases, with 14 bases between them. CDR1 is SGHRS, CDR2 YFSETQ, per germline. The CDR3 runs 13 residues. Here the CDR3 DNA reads TGCGCCAGGCCCCAGACGGAAACCTACGAGCAGTACTTC. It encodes CARPQTETYEQYF.

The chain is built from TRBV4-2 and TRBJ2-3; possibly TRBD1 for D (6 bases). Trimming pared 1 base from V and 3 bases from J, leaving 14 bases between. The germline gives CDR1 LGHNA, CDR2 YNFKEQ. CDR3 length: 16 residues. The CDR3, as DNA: TGTGCCAGCAGCCAAGTCGCACAGGGATGGACAGATACGCAGTATTTT. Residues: CASSQVAQGWTDTQYF.

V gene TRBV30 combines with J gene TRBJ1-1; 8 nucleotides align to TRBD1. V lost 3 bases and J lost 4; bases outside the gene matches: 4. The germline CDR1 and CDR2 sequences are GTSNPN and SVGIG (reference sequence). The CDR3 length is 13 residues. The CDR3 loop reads CAWRRTGGTEAFF. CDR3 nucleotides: TGTGCCTGGAGGAGAACAGGGGGCACTGAAGCTTTCTTT. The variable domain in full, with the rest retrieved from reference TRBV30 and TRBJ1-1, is SQTIHQWPATLVQPVGSPLSLECTVEGTSNPNLYWYRQAAGRGLQLLFYSVGIGQISSEVPQNLSASRPQDRQFILSSKKLLLSDSGFYLCAWRRTGGTEAFFGQGTRLTVV.

CDR3 bases: TGCGCCAGCAGCTATGACAGGGGATGGAACAATGAGCAGTTCTTC. This gives the protein CASSYDRGWNNEQFF. The chain couples TRBV5-1 to TRBJ2-1; 8 bases fit TRBD1. The CDR3 covers 15 residues. CDR1 and CDR2 from the germline V gene are SGHRS and YFSETQ. The trim removed 3 bases at V and 5 bases at J, leaving 7 bases unmatched.

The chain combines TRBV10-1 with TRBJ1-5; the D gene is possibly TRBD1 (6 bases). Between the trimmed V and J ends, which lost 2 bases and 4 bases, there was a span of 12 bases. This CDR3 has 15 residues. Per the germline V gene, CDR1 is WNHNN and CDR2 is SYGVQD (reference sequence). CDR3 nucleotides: TGCGCCAGCAGTGAGGGGGGCAGGGTGAATCAGCCCCAGCATTTT. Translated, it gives CASSEGGRVNQPQHF.

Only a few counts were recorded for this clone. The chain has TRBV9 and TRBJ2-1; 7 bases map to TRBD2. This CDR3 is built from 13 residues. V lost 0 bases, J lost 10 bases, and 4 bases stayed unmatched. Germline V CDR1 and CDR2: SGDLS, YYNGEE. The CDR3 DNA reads TGTGCCAGCAGCGTAGCCGGAGCGGGGGAGCAGTTCTTC. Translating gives CASSVAGAGEQFF.

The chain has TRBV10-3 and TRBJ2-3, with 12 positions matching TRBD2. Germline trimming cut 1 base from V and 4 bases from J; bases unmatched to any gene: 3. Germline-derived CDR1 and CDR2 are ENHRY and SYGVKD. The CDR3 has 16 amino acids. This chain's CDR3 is CAISEWASGGADTQYF. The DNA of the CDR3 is TGTGCCATCAGTGAGTGGGCTAGCGGGGGGGCAGATACGCAGTATTTT.